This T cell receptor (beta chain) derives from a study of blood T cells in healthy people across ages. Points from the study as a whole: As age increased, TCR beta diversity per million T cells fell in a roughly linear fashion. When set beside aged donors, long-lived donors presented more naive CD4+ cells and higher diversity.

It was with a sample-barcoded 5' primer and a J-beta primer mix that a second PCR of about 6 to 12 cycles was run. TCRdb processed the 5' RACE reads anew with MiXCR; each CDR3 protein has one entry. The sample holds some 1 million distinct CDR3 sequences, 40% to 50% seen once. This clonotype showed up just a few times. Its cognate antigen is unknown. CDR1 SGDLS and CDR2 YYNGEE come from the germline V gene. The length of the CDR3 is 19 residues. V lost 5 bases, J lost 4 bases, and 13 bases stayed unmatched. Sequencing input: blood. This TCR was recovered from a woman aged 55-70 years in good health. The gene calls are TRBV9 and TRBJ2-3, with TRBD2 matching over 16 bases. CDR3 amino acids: CASSRPPGLAGGGSDTQYF. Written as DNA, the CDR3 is TGTGCCAGCAGTCGCCCCCCGGGACTAGCGGGAGGGGGGTCAGATACGCAGTATTTT.